This T cell receptor beta chain was retrieved from a study of blood T cell repertoires in COVID-19. Trimming took off 1 base at V and 4 bases at J, with 16 bases between the two ends. Germline loops: CDR1 MDHEN, CDR2 SYDVKM. This CDR3 region has 16 residues. Authors' processing steps: How many nucleated cells were present was estimated from reference gene primer amplification. Produced via immunoSEQ multiplex PCR; TCRdb's table is partial and in-frame only. V and J calls and clone size come straight from that table; D and trimming were deduced from the DNA. In the table there are 45,000 to 55,000 clones, under 70% of which are singletons. This clone is a singleton in its sample.

This chain links TRBV28 with TRBJ1-1, with D tentatively TRBD1 (6 bases). The sample was peripheral blood. The receptor's source is a woman aged 65 to 85 with acute or convalescent COVID-19. The CDR3 here is CASSLYNRARSTEAFF. The CDR3 region has the DNA TGTGCCAGCAGTTTATACAACAGGGCTAGGAGCACTGAAGCTTTCTTT.